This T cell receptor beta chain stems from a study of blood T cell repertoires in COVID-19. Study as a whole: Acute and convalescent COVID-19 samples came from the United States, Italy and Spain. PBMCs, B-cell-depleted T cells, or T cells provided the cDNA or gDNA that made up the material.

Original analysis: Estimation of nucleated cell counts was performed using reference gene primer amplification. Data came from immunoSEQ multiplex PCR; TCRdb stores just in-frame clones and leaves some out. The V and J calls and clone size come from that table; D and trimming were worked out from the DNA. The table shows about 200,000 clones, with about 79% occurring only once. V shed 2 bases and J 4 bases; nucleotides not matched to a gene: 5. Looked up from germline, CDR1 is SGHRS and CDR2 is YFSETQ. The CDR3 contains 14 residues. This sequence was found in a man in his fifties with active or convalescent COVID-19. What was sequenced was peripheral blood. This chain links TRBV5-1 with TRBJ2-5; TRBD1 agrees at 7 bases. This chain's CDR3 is CASSFEGGGETQYF. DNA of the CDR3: TGCGCCAGCAGCTTCGAAGGGGGCGGAGAGACCCAGTACTTC.